This TCR beta chain comes out of a study of cytomegalovirus exposure and HLA in healthy donors. Trimming pared 8 bases from V and 5 bases from J, leaving 15 bases between. There are 12 residues in the CDR3. Germline CDR1 and CDR2: GTSNPN and SVGIG (reference sequence). Method: immunoSEQ multiplex PCR; TCRdb's copy keeps in-frame clones and lacks some. The sample lists over 200,000 clones; 80% to 90% were seen once. The V gene is TRBV30, the J gene TRBJ1-1; D is uncertain. What was sequenced was PBMCs. The sequence came from a woman between 18 and 30 years old in good health and CMV-seropositive. The CDR3 DNA reads as TGTGCCCGGAATTCGTATCGGACTGAAGCTTTCTTT. This translates into CARNSYRTEAFF.